A single sample gave rise to the 8 T cell receptor beta chains below, sequenced in a study of T cells in Graves' hyperthyroidism and ophthalmopathy. TCR beta CDR3 regions were amplified from RNA transcripts. A set of HTBI primers served as the primers for a first-round RT-PCR of the TCR CDR3. One entry per CDR3 protein results from TCRdb running MiXCR on the multiplex PCR reads. The table lists under 500,000 distinct CDR3 sequences, more than 13% of them singletons. The sequencing sample was made of blood. These receptors originate from a man aged 45-65 years with Graves' ophthalmopathy.

The chain links TRBV9 to TRBJ2-3, with 7 bases lining up with TRBD2. CDR1 is SGDLS and CDR2 is YYNGEE in the germline V gene. Trimming at V came to 3 bases and at J to 4 bases, leaving 11 bases not matched to a gene. The length of the CDR3 is 16 residues. CDR3 DNA: TGTGCCAGCAGCGGGGGGGGGGGAGTGGTATCAGATACGCAGTATTTT. It encodes CASSGGGGVVSDTQYF.

This clonotype was picked up many times. The chain links TRBV5-1 to TRBJ2-1; D might be TRBD2 (6 bases). CDR1 and CDR2 from the germline V gene are SGHRS and YFSETQ. V was clipped by 4 bases and J by 5 bases, with 16 bases between them. CDR3 size: 15 residues. CDR3 protein: CASSKLAEENNEQFF. The CDR3 DNA sequence: TGCGCCAGCAGCAAACTAGCAGAAGAAAACAATGAGCAGTTCTTC.

J is TRBJ1-6 and V is TRBV6-1; D may be TRBD1 (6 bases). With 6 bases removed from V and 5 bases from J, the gap between germline ends came to 11 bases. The CDR3 is 14 residues long. Germline-derived CDR1 and CDR2 are MNHNS and SASEGT. In nucleotides, the CDR3 is TGTGCCAGCAGAGCGTGGACAGATAATTCACCCCTCCACTTT. Its protein product is CASRAWTDNSPLHF.

This clonotype was found a few times. The V gene is TRBV4-1, the J gene TRBJ2-5; D ambiguous. V shed 0 bases and J shed 5 bases, with 16 bases lying between them. The CDR3 runs to 16 residues. The germline CDR1 and CDR2 sequences are MGHRA and YSYEKL. For the CDR3, the DNA is TGCGCCAGCAGCCAAGAAGCCGTGAGCAGGAAGGAGACCCAGTACTTC. Its translation: CASSQEAVSRKETQYF.

The rearrangement links TRBV6-1 to TRBJ2-1, with TRBD2 matching 9 bases. V lost 5 bases to trimming and J lost 10 bases; unmatched junction nucleotides: 12. Germline CDR1 MNHNS, CDR2 SASEGT. The CDR3 totals 15 residues. As DNA, the CDR3 is TGTGCCAGCAGTTATTTGTTAGCGGGAGCGCGGGAGCAGTTCTTC. As protein: CASSYLLAGAREQFF.

This rearrangement joins TRBV6-1 to TRBJ1-2; 7 positions agree with TRBD1. Per the germline V gene, CDR1 is MNHNS and CDR2 is SASEGT. J lost 3 bases, V lost 5 bases, and 6 bases had no gene match. The CDR3 length is 14 residues. This CDR3 is CASSSRGGYYGYTF. Here the CDR3 DNA reads TGTGCCAGCAGTAGCAGGGGGGGATACTATGGCTACACCTTC.

This clonotype was observed at least ten times. The V and J genes are TRBV6-2 or TRBV6-3 and TRBJ2-1; D perhaps matches TRBD1 (6 bases). In germline, CDR1 is MNHEY, CDR2 SVGEGT. V lost 2 bases and J lost 6, with 11 bases in between. The length of the CDR3 is 14 residues. The CDR3 loop reads CASSYRGRGNEQFF. The CDR3 DNA reads TGTGCCAGCAGTTACCGGGGCAGGGGCAATGAGCAGTTCTTC.

The rearrangement uses TRBV10-3 and TRBJ2-2; 9 bases fit TRBD1. Germline V gene lookup returns CDR1 ENHRY and CDR2 SYGVKD. V was pared by 10 bases and J by 7 bases, with 4 bases of the junction left unmatched. This CDR3 has 12 amino acids. CDR3 protein: CATWTGDGELFF. The CDR3 DNA reads TGTGCCACCTGGACAGGGGACGGGGAGCTGTTTTTT.